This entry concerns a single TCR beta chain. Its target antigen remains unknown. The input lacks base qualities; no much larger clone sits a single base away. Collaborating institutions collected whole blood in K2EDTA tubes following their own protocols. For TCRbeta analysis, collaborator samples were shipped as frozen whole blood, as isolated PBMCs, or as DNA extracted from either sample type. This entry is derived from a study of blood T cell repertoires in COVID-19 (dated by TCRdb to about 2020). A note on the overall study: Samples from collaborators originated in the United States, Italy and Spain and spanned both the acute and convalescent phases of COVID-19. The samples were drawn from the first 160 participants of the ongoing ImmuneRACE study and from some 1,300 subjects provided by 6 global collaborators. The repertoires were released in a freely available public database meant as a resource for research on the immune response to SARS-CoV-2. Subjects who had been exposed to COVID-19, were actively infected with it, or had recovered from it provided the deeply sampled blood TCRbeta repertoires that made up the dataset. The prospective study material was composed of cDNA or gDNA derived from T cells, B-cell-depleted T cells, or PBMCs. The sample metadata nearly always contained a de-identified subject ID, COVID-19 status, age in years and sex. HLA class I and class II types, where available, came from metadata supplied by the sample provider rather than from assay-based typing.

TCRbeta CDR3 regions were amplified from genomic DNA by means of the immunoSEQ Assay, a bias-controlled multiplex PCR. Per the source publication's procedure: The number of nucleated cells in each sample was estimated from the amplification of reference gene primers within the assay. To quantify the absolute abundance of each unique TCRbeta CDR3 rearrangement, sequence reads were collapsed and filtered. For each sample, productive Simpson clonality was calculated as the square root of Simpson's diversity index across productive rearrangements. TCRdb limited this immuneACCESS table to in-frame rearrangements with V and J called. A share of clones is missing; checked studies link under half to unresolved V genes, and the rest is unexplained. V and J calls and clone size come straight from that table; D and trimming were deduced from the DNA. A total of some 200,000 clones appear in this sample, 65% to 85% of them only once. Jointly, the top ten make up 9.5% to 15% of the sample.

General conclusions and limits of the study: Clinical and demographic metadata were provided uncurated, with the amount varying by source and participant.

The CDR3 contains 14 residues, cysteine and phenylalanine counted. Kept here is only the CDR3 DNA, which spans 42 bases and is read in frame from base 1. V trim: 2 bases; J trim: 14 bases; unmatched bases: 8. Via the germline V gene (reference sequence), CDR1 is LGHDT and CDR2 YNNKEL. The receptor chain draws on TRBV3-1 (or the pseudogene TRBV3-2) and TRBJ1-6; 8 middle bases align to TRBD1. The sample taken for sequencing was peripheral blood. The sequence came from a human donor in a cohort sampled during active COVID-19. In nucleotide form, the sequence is TGTGCCAGCAGCCAATACAGGGGGGGAGGTTCCCTCCACTTT. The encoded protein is CASSQYRGGGSLHF.